This T cell receptor beta chain was documented in a study of T cell responses to AZD1222 COVID-19 vaccine. In the case of this clone: Its cognate antigen is unknown.

TCRdb's copy holds only in-frame clones and misses some; the assay was immunoSEQ multiplex PCR. Found here are some 170,000 clones, around 93% of them singletons; the top ten hold more than 0.85%. V gave up 5 bases and J gave up 9 bases; unmatched junction bases: 5. The CDR3 contains 12 residues. Germline lookup yields CDR1 SQVTM and CDR2 ANQGSEA. Findings of the study overall: The donor group comprised mostly white British people and more females; the analysis possibly underestimated clonal diversity. Repertoires were obtained solely post-peak T cell response. Targets within unmutated variant regions were reportedly found for nearly half of spike-specific TCRs.

J is TRBJ2-1 and V is TRBV29-1; TRBD2 matches at 9 bases. The source was peripheral blood, collected 28 days after the second dose of the MenACWY control vaccine. The TCR was taken from an adult who received the MenACWY meningococcal vaccine as a control. In DNA form, the CDR3 reads TGCAGCGTTAGCGGGGGGTCTCCTGAGCAGTTCTTC. The encoded protein is CSVSGGSPEQFF.